The clone carrying this T cell receptor (beta chain) has a count of ten or more. CDR1 and CDR2 from the germline V gene are MDHEN and SYDVKM. The CDR3 has 13 residues. V dropped 8 bases and J dropped 4 bases, with 15 bases sitting between them. This record comes from a study of blood T cell repertoires in COVID-19. In the study overall: Italy, Spain and the United States were the sources of the convalescent and acute COVID-19 samples. In each case, the material was cDNA or gDNA derived from T cells, B-cell-depleted T cells, or PBMCs.

In the original analysis: Estimated nucleated cell counts came from reference gene primer amplification. The protocol was immunoSEQ multiplex PCR, while the TCRdb copy is restricted to in-frame clones and leaves out a portion. V and J calls plus clone size are reproduced from that table; the DNA served to infer D and trimming. The sample carries about 190,000 clones, around 80% recorded once. The sample was peripheral blood. The TCR was taken from a woman of 80 years or more with active or convalescent COVID-19. The chain is built from TRBV28 and TRBJ2-7; D might be TRBD1 (5 bases). The CDR3 bases are TGTGCCAGCTCCCCAATGGGGCGGTACGAGCAGTACTTC. This sequence encodes CASSPMGRYEQYF.